This paragraph reports one T cell receptor beta chain. Its cognate antigen has yet to be identified. Within one base of it there is no much larger clone, and no base qualities were kept. The data belong to a study of graft-versus-host responses after intestinal transplantation (dated by TCRdb to about 2021). General notes on the study: The transplants that recipients received were multivisceral, liver-intestinal, or isolated intestinal. Bulk TCR-beta CDR3 sequencing was used to track graft-versus-host and host-versus-graft alloreactive T cell clones in the graft, circulation and bone marrow after intestinal transplantation. Donor T cell macrochimerism was defined as a peak of at least 4% donor T cells among recipient peripheral blood mononuclear cells. To identify alloreactive clones, pre-transplant mixed lymphocyte reaction products were sequenced and compared with unstimulated pre-transplant donor and recipient T cells. Rather than being sequenced by the commercial service, samples from a few later patients were sequenced in-house on an Illumina MiSeq and processed with MiXCR. The cohort enrolled approximately 24 intestinal transplant recipients, one of whom was a retransplant, and a few patients without pretransplant specimens were excluded. Every recipient was given anti-thymocyte globulin induction, then maintenance tacrolimus and steroids for about three years. The research as a whole found: Early after transplant, declines in HvG clones were associated with peak levels of circulating GvH clones. GvH clones were detected in recipient bone marrow, and some of these GvH clones were observed earlier in ileal mucosa or blood, consistent with an intestinal mucosal origin. The conclusions were limited by the relatively low number and heterogeneity of the intestinal transplant patients. High GvH to HvG T cell clonal ratios were observed in the allografts of patients with donor T cell macrochimerism.

Receptors were amplified or captured by the immunoSEQ multiplex PCR assay. For most patients, genomic DNA was isolated using the Qiagen DNeasy Blood and Tissue Kit and was shipped frozen to Adaptive Biotechnologies for TCR sequencing. For most patients, high-throughput TCR-beta CDR3 sequencing of genomic DNA was performed by Adaptive Biotechnologies. The authors processed their data as follows. Adaptive's ImmunoSEQ software supplied the TCR sequencing data for about 18 patients, while MiXCR and VDJtools were used to process a few other patients. To correct CD4 versus CD8 sorting errors, sequences present in both subsets at a frequency ratio below 5:1 were removed. CDR3 nucleotide sequences shared between donor and recipient were removed because the origin of such sequences could not be assigned. At least 2-fold expansion over unstimulated cells and a minimum CFSE-low frequency of 0.002% (template counts) or 0.001% (read counts) were required for clones to be classified as alloreactive. Clones detected in sequenced pre-transplant spleen, lymph node, or MLR CFSE-low populations of the donor or recipient were defined as mappable. Cumulative frequency of alloreactive clones was calculated as a percentage of all sequences weighted by copy number. The source is immuneACCESS, and TCRdb retained only in-frame sequences with V and J called. Part of the clones is not carried over; for the studies checked, unresolved V genes explain less than half of this, and the remainder is unexplained. V, J and clone size are taken as reported in that table, and D and trimming were inferred from the DNA itself. Here the sample has around 120,000 clones; 90% to 95% occur a single time. The ten largest clones add up to more than 2.5% of the sample.

The CDR3 contains 12 residues, cysteine and phenylalanine counted. The only DNA kept is the CDR3, 36 bases in frame from the first base. V sheds 4 bases and J sheds 5 bases, leaving 10 bases between their ends. According to the germline V gene, CDR1 reads SGHRS and CDR2 reads YFSETQ. This specimen's time point label, per the study, means: cells obtained before transplantation from donor or recipient. CD3+CD4+ and CD3+CD8+ populations were FACS-sorted from unstimulated pre-transplant donor and recipient cells taken from spleen or lymph nodes. The clonotype originates from a human donor who received an intestinal transplant. Sequenced here: unstimulated CD8+ T cells sorted from spleen or lymph node cells, sampled before intestinal transplant. The chain uses TRBV5-1 and TRBJ2-7, with the D gene not clear enough to name. The DNA sequence is TGCGCCAGCAGCCTCCGACGGAACGAGCAGTACTTC. It is translated as CASSLRRNEQYF.